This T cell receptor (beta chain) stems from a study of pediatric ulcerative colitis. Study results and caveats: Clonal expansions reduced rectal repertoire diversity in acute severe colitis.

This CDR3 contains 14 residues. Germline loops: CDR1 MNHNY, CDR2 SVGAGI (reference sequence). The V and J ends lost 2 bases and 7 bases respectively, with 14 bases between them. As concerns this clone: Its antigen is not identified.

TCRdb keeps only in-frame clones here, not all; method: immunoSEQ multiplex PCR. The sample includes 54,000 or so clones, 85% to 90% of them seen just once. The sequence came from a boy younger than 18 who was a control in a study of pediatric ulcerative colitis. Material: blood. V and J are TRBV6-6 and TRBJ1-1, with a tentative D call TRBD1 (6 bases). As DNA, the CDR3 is TGTGCCAGCAGTTACGGGGGGGGCGCAAATGAAGCTTTCTTT. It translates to CASSYGGGANEAFF.